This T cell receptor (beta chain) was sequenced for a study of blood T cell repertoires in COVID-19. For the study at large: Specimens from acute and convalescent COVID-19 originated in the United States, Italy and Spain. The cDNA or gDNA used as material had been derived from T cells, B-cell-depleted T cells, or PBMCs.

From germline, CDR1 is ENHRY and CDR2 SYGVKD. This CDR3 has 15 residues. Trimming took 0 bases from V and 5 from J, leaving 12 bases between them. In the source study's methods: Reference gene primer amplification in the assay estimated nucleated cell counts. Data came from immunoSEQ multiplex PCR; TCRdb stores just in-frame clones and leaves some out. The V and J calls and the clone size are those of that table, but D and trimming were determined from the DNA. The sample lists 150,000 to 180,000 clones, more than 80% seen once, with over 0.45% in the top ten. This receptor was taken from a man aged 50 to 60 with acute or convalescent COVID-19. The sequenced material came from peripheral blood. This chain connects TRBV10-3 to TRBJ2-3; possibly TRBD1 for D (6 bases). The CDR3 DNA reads TGTGCCATCAGTGAGTCTCAGGGGTATATAGATACGCAGTATTTT. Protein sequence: CAISESQGYIDTQYF.